This passage covers 21 T cell receptor beta chains from one sample sequenced in a study of monozygotic twins with inflammatory bowel disease. For each CDR3 protein, TCRdb gives one entry from its re-call of the 5' RACE reads, without DNA. The repertoire shows 330,000 or so distinct CDR3 sequences; the top ten hold roughly 2%. Sequences were obtained from blood. The receptors come from a human donor with ulcerative colitis or Crohn's disease, or a healthy co-twin of an affected twin (not recorded which).

V is TRBV9 and J is TRBJ1-5; TCRdb's D gene call, TRBD1, goes unchecked for lack of DNA. The CDR3 loop spans 15 amino acids. Germline values: CDR1 SGDLS, CDR2 YYNGEE. This CDR3 is CASSVAGAQDQPQYF.

The genes are TRBV5-1 and TRBJ2-1; TCRdb returns TRBD1, unconfirmable since there is no DNA. Germline-derived CDR1 and CDR2 are SGHRS and YFSETQ. This CDR3 is 16 amino acids long. This CDR3 reads CASSFTGTGIYNEQFF.

V is TRBV5-4 and J is TRBJ1-4; TCRdb reports TRBD1, a call that lacks DNA to check it against. Germline CDR1 is SGHNT and CDR2 is YYREEE (reference sequence). The CDR3 extends over 13 amino acids. The CDR3 is CASRNSGSEKLFF.

The chain joins TRBV5-1 to TRBJ2-7. The germline CDR1 and CDR2 sequences are SGHRS and YFSETQ. The CDR3 consists of 16 residues. CDR3 sequence reads: CASSLVGVREMNEQYF.

The V gene is TRBV29-1, the J gene TRBJ2-1; TCRdb's D gene call, TRBD1, goes unchecked for lack of DNA. Germline V gene data show CDR1 as SQVTM and CDR2 as ANQGSEA. This CDR3 region has 18 residues. This CDR3 is CSDPRGSYPSTLDNEQFF.

V usage is TRBV20-1 and J usage is TRBJ2-7; TCRdb's D gene call, TRBD1, goes unchecked for lack of DNA. CDR1 DFQATT and CDR2 SNEGSKA come from the germline V gene (reference sequence). The CDR3 contains 12 residues. This chain's CDR3 is CSARLRPGEQYF.

The chain recombines TRBV5-1 with TRBJ2-1. Germline V gene sequence: CDR1 SGHRS, CDR2 YFSETQ. The CDR3 has 14 amino acids. This CDR3 is CASSPSWPENEQFF. The full variable domain, completed using reference TRBV5-1 and TRBJ2-1, is KAGVTQTPRYLIKTRGQQVTLSCSPISGHRSVSWYQQTPGQGLQFLFEYFSETQRNKGNFPGRFSGRQFSNSRSEMNVSTLELGDSALYLCASSPSWPENEQFFGPGTRLTVL.

This chain links TRBV7-9 with TRBJ1-1; TCRdb's D gene call, TRBD1, goes unchecked for lack of DNA. The CDR3 covers 14 residues. Germline assignment: CDR1 SEHNR and CDR2 FQNEAQ (reference sequence). CDR3 loop: CASSLNGGDTEAFF.

The J gene is TRBJ1-2, the V gene TRBV5-4; TCRdb designates TRBD1, a call that cannot be tested without DNA. Per germline, CDR1 SGHNT and CDR2 YYREEE (reference sequence). CDR3 length equals 18 residues. This CDR3 is CASSSRGGEQGAGYGYTF.

The chain uses TRBV12-3 or TRBV12-4 and TRBJ2-2; the TRBD1 assignment by TCRdb is unverifiable without DNA. The CDR3 is made up of 16 amino acids. The CDR3 is CASSGAQGANTGELFF.

The chain is built from TRBV12-5 and TRBJ2-3. Germline lookup yields CDR1 LGHNT and CDR2 FRNRAP. This CDR3 spans 16 amino acids. Here the CDR3 reads CASGLGDSIFTDTQYF.

The V call is TRBV6-1, the J call TRBJ2-7; TCRdb indicates TRBD1, and absent DNA this call remains unverified. Looked up from germline, CDR1 is MNHNS and CDR2 is SASEGT. The CDR3 is 14 amino acids. The CDR3 sequence: CASSEQGAYYEQYF.

The chain has TRBV6-2 or TRBV6-3 and TRBJ2-7. Looked up from germline, CDR1 is MNHEY and CDR2 is SVGEGT. This CDR3 has 12 amino acids. This CDR3 reads CASSYGVYEQYF.

The chain combines TRBV5-1 with TRBJ1-1; with no DNA, the TCRdb D assignment of TRBD1 cannot be verified. The germline gives CDR1 SGHRS, CDR2 YFSETQ. The CDR3 sequence is 15 residues long. This CDR3 is CASSPRGREDTEAFF.

The chain couples TRBV27 to TRBJ2-7; the D call from TCRdb, TRBD2, cannot be confirmed without DNA. This CDR3 has 15 amino acids. Germline V gene sequence: CDR1 MNHEY, CDR2 SMNVEV (reference sequence). The CDR3 spells CATSHSAEGTYEQYF.

This sequence joins TRBV9 and TRBJ2-1. The CDR3 is 14 amino acids. The V gene's germline CDR1 is SGDLS and CDR2 YYNGEE. The CDR3 sequence: CASSPSRSDNEQFF.

The gene calls are TRBV6-1 and TRBJ1-2; the D call of TRBD1 rests on TCRdb alone, since no DNA is present to check it. This CDR3 is 15 amino acids long. Germline assignment: CDR1 MNHNS and CDR2 SASEGT. The CDR3 reads CASSPGRITNYGYTF.

The chain employs TRBV20-1 and TRBJ2-7; TCRdb's D call, TRBD1, is unchecked because there is no DNA. CDR1 DFQATT and CDR2 SNEGSKA come from the germline V gene (reference sequence). This CDR3 has 14 amino acids. CDR3: CSARYGGGSGEQYF.

The chain uses TRBV6-4 and TRBJ2-3; the TCRdb call, TRBD2, lacks DNA for checking. The CDR3 extends over 17 amino acids. CDR1 is MRHNA and CDR2 is SNTAGT in the germline V gene. The CDR3 loop is CASSDSTSGSGTDTQYF.

The chain joins TRBV20-1 to TRBJ2-7; TCRdb returns TRBD1, unconfirmable since there is no DNA. The CDR3 is 15 amino acids. Per the germline V gene, CDR1 is DFQATT and CDR2 is SNEGSKA (reference sequence). The CDR3 is CSAHSTGGLSYEQYF.

The V and J genes are TRBV20-1 and TRBJ1-6. Germline V gives CDR1 DFQATT, CDR2 SNEGSKA (reference sequence). This CDR3 has 15 amino acids. CDR3 amino acids: CSARRPGPTRSPLHF.